What follows describes a single TCR beta chain. Antigen unknown. The data were obtained in a study of CD8 T cells in ankylosing spondylitis. Study results and caveats: Disease-linked clones reportedly showed significant enrichment in matched ankylosing spondylitis synovial fluid. Within ankylosing spondylitis blood, a TCR beta motif made up of several highly homologous variants appeared to be characteristic. Earlier authors reported some of these motif variants in reactive arthritis synovial fluid and blood.

The ends lost 8 bases at V and 4 bases at J; junction bases unmatched: 10. Germline V gene data show CDR1 as MDHEN and CDR2 as SYDVKM. The CDR3 is 15 residues long. It was by quantitative 5'-RACE with molecular barcodes that TCR beta libraries were made. TCRdb re-derived calls from the 5' RACE reads in MiXCR, one entry per CDR3 protein. Found here are about 800,000 distinct CDR3 sequences, over 9.5% of them singletons; the top ten hold about 0.5%. The source material was blood, either unsorted or a sorted T cell fraction (not recorded which). The genes are TRBV28 and TRBJ1-4; 7 nucleotides agree with TRBD1. This receptor was obtained from a male donor with ankylosing spondylitis. This CDR3 reads CASAPGGQVNEKLFF. CDR3 sequence (DNA): TGTGCCAGCGCCCCCGGTGGACAGGTTAATGAAAAACTGTTTTTT.